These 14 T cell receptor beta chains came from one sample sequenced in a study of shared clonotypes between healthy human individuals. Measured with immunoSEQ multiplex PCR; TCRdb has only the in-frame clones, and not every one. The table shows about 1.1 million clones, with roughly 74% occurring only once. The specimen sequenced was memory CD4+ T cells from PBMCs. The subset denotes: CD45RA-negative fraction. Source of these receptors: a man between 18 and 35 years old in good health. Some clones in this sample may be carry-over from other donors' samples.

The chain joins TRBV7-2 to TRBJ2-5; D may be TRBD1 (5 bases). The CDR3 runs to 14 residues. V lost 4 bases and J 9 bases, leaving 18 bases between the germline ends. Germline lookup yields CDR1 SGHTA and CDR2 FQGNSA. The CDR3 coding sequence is TGTGCCAGCAGCTCCGCAAATACCGTCAGGGCCCAGTACTTC. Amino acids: CASSSANTVRAQYF. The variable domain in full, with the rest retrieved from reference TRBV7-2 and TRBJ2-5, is GAGVSQSPSNKVTEKGKDVELRCDPISGHTALYWYRQSLGQGLEFLIYFQGNSAPDKSGLPSDRFSAERTGGSVSTLTIQRTQQEDSAVYLCASSSANTVRAQYFGPGTRLLVL.

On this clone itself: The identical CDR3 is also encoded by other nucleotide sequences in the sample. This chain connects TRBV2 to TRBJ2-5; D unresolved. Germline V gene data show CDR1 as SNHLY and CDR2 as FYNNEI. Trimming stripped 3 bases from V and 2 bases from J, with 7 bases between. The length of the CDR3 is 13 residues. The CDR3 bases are TGTGCCAGCAGTGACTCAGGTCAAGAGACCCAGTACTTC. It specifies CASSDSGQETQYF.

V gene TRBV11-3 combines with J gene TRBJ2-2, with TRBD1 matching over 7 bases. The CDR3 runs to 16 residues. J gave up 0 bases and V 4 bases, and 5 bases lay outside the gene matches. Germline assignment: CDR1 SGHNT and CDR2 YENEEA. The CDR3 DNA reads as TGTGCCAGCAGCTCCCACAGGGGCTCGAACACCGGGGAGCTGTTTTTT. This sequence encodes CASSSHRGSNTGELFF.

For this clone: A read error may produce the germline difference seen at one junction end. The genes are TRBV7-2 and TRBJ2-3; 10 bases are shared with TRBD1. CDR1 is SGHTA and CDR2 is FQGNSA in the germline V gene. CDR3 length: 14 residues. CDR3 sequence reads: CASRLDRGPDTQYF. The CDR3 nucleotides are TGTGCCAGCAGGTTAGACAGGGGGCCAGATACGCAGTATTTT.

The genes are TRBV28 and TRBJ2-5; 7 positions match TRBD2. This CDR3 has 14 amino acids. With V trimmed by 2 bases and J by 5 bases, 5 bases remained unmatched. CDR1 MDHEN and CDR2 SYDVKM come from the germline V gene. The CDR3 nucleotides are TGTGCCAGCAGTTTAGCGGGAGTACAGGAGACCCAGTACTTC. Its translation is CASSLAGVQETQYF.

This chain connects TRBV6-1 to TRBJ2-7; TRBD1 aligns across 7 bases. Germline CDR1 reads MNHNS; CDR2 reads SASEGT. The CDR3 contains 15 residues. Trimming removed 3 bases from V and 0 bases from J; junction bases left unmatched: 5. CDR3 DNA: TGTGCCAGCAGTGAGGTACAGGGGAGCTCCTACGAGCAGTACTTC. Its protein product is CASSEVQGSSYEQYF.

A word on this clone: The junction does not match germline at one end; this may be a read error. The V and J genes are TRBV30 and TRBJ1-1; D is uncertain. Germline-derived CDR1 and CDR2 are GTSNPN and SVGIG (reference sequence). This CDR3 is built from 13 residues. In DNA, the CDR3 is TGTGCCTGGGGTGTAGGCGGAGACACTGAAGCTTTCTTT. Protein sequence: CAWGVGGDTEAFF.

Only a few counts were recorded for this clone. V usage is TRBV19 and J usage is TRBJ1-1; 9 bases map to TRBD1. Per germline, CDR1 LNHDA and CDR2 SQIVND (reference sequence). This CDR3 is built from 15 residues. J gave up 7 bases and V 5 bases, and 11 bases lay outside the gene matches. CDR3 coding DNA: TGTGCCAGTAGTCCCCGACCGGGACAGGGTCGTGAAGCTTTCTTT. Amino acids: CASSPRPGQGREAFF.

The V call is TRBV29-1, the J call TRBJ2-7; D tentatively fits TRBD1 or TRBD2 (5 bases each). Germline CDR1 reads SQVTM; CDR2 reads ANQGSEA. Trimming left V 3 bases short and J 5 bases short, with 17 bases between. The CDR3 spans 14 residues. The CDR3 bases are TGCAGCGTTGATGGGGCCCGCGGGTCCGACGAGCAGTACTTC. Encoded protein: CSVDGARGSDEQYF.

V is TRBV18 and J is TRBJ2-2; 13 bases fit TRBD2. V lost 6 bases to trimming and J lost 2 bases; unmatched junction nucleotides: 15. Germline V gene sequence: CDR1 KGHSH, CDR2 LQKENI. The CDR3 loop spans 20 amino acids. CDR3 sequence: CASSPITTSGRPTNTGELFF. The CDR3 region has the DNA TGTGCCAGCTCGCCAATTACGACTAGCGGGAGGCCCACCAACACCGGGGAGCTGTTTTTT.

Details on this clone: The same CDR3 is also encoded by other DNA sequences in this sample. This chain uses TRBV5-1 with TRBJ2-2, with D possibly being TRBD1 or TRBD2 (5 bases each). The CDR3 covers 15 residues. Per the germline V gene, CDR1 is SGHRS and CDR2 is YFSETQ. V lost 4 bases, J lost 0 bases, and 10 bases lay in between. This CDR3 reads CASSPGQPNTGELFF. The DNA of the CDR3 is TGCGCCAGCAGCCCGGGGCAACCGAACACCGGGGAGCTGTTTTTT.

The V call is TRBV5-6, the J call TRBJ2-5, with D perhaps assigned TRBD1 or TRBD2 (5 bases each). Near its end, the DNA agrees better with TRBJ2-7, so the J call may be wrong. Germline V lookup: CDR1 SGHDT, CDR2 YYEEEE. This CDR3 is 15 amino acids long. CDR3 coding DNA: TGTGCCAGCAGCCGAAGTGGGACGGCAACCTACGAGCAGTACTTC. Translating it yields CASSRSGTATYEQYF.

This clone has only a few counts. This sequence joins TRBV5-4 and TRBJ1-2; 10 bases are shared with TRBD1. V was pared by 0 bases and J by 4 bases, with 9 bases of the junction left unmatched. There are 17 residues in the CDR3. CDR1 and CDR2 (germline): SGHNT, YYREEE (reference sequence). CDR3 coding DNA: TGTGCCAGCAGCTTGGGGGGATCGGGACAGGGGATCTATGGCTACACCTTC. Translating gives CASSLGGSGQGIYGYTF.

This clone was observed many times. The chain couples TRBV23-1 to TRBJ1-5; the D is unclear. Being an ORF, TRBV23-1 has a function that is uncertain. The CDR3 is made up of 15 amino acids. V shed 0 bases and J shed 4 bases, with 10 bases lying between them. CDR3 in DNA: TGCGCCAGCAGTCAATCGGGCAGACGGAATCAGCCCCAGCATTTT. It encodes CASSQSGRRNQPQHF.